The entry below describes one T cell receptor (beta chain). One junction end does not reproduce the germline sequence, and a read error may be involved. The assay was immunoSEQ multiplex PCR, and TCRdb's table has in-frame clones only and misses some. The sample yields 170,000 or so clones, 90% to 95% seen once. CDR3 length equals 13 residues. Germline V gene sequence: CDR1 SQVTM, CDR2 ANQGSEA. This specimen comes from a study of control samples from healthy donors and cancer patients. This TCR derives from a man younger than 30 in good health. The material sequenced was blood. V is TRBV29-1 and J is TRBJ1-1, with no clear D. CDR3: CSVKGRENPEAFF. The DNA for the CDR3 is TGCAGCGTGAAAGGACGGGAGAACCCTGAAGCTTTCTTT. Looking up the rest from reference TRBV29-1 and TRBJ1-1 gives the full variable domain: SAVISQKPSRDICQRGTSLTIQCQVDSQVTMMFWYRQQPGQSLTLIATANQGSEATYESGFVIDKFPISRPNLTFSTLTVSNMSPEDSSIYLCSVKGRENPEAFFGQGTRLTVV.